Listed below are T cell receptor beta chains from one sample, sequenced in a study of T cell responses to AZD1222 COVID-19 vaccine. Using immunoSEQ multiplex PCR, the repertoire was profiled, and TCRdb retains in-frame clones only, with some absent. The sample consists of about 180,000 clones, around 90% of them appearing once. The sequenced sample was peripheral blood, obtained on day 0 of AZD1222 vaccination. The receptors stem from an adult in good health. Each CDR3 is given with its conserved first and last residue. The order of the fields is CDR3 DNA, CDR3 protein, D gene, V gene, J gene, clone size. D genes are given only for firm matches. Clone size is shown for a subset of rows, as once, few, many or a class of expanded clone.

CDR3nt: TGTGCCAGCAGCGATCTGGGCCCATCCTACGGCGAGCAGTACTTC
CDR3aa: CASSDLGPSYGEQYF
d_gene: NA
v_gene: TRBV2
j_gene: TRBJ2-7
abundance: NA

CDR3nt: TGTGCCAGTAGTGCTACCTCGACAGCCTTTTATGGCTACACCTTC
CDR3aa: CASSATSTAFYGYTF
d_gene: NA
v_gene: TRBV19
j_gene: TRBJ1-2
abundance: NA

CDR3nt: TGTGCCAGCAGTGACCACGCCGCTGGCACAGATACGCAGTATTTT
CDR3aa: CASSDHAAGTDTQYF
d_gene: NA
v_gene: TRBV25-1
j_gene: TRBJ2-3
abundance: NA

CDR3nt: TGTGCCAGCAGCAGACAGGACACTGAAGCTTTCTTT
CDR3aa: CASSRQDTEAFF
d_gene: NA
v_gene: TRBV3-1/TRBV3-2
j_gene: TRBJ1-1
abundance: NA

CDR3nt: TGTGCCAGTAGTCCAAACGGCAGGGAAAGCCAGCCCCAGCATTTT
CDR3aa: CASSPNGRESQPQHF
d_gene: NA
v_gene: TRBV19
j_gene: TRBJ1-5
abundance: NA

CDR3nt: TGTGCCAGCAGTTTGTCTCACCGACCCGAGCAGTACTTC
CDR3aa: CASSLSHRPEQYF
d_gene: NA
v_gene: TRBV12-3/TRBV12-4
j_gene: TRBJ2-7
abundance: NA

CDR3nt: TGTGCCAGTAGTATAACGGGCTATAGCAATCAGCCCCAGCATTTT
CDR3aa: CASSITGYSNQPQHF
d_gene: NA
v_gene: TRBV19
j_gene: TRBJ1-5
abundance: NA

CDR3nt: TGTGCCAGCTCACCATTTATCGCGGGGGAAACAGATACGCAGTATTTT
CDR3aa: CASSPFIAGETDTQYF
d_gene: TRBD2
v_gene: TRBV18
j_gene: TRBJ2-3
abundance: NA

CDR3nt: TGTGCCAGCAGCCCCGGGCACCAAGAGACCCAGTACTTC
CDR3aa: CASSPGHQETQYF
d_gene: NA
v_gene: TRBV2
j_gene: TRBJ2-5
abundance: once

CDR3nt: TGTGCCAGCAGCCTCGTGGGGGTGACGAACACCGGGGAGCTGTTTTTT
CDR3aa: CASSLVGVTNTGELFF
d_gene: NA
v_gene: TRBV3-1/TRBV3-2
j_gene: TRBJ2-2
abundance: NA

CDR3nt: TGTGCCAGCAGCTCCATAGGGGCCACGTCTAGTTCACCCCTCCACTTT
CDR3aa: CASSSIGATSSSPLHF
d_gene: NA
v_gene: TRBV7-2
j_gene: TRBJ1-6
abundance: NA

CDR3nt: TGTGCCAGCAGTTTACGGCAATATAATTCACCCCTCCACTTT
CDR3aa: CASSLRQYNSPLHF
d_gene: NA
v_gene: TRBV28
j_gene: TRBJ1-6
abundance: NA

CDR3nt: TGTGCCACCCGCTCTGCGGATCCCTACGAGCAGTACTTC
CDR3aa: CATRSADPYEQYF
d_gene: NA
v_gene: TRBV2
j_gene: TRBJ2-7
abundance: NA

CDR3nt: TGTGCCAGCAGTCGCCTCCTTCGAGCAAGCTCCTACAATGAGCAGTTCTTC
CDR3aa: CASSRLLRASSYNEQFF
d_gene: NA
v_gene: TRBV27
j_gene: TRBJ2-1
abundance: NA

CDR3nt: TGCGCCAGCAGCTACGACATAAACTACGAGCAGTACTTC
CDR3aa: CASSYDINYEQYF
d_gene: NA
v_gene: TRBV5-1
j_gene: TRBJ2-7
abundance: once

CDR3nt: TGTGCCACCAGCACCCCCCGGAGAGGGGTACAAGCTTTCTTT
CDR3aa: CATSTPRRGVQAFF
d_gene: NA
v_gene: TRBV15
j_gene: TRBJ1-1
abundance: NA

CDR3nt: TGTGCCAGCCGAGTCCGGACAGGTCTATACAATGAGCAGTTCTTC
CDR3aa: CASRVRTGLYNEQFF
d_gene: TRBD1
v_gene: TRBV19
j_gene: TRBJ2-1
abundance: NA

CDR3nt: TGTGCCAGCAGCCAAGGAGGGTCGGGGTCCTACGAGCAGTACTTC
CDR3aa: CASSQGGSGSYEQYF
d_gene: NA
v_gene: TRBV11-3
j_gene: TRBJ2-7
abundance: NA

CDR3nt: TGTGCCAGCAGTGCCAGGTACGGGGTCAAGGGGGAAAAACTGTTTTTT
CDR3aa: CASSARYGVKGEKLFF
d_gene: NA
v_gene: TRBV6-4
j_gene: TRBJ1-4
abundance: NA

CDR3nt: TGTGCCTGGAGTGGTGGAGGGGACAAACTCCACTTT
CDR3aa: CAWSGGGDKLHF
d_gene: NA
v_gene: TRBV30
j_gene: TRBJ1-6
abundance: once

CDR3nt: TGTGCCAGCAGCCTGGTTGGGCCCACAGATACGCAGTATTTT
CDR3aa: CASSLVGPTDTQYF
d_gene: NA
v_gene: TRBV5-4
j_gene: TRBJ2-3
abundance: NA

CDR3nt: TGTGCCAGCAGCGCCAGTACTAGCGGGGGGGATTACAATGAGCAGTTCTTC
CDR3aa: CASSASTSGGDYNEQFF
d_gene: TRBD2
v_gene: TRBV9
j_gene: TRBJ2-1
abundance: NA

CDR3nt: TGTGCCACCAGTGCCACGGACGGTTACGAGCAGTACTTC
CDR3aa: CATSATDGYEQYF
d_gene: NA
v_gene: TRBV24-1
j_gene: TRBJ2-7
abundance: NA

CDR3nt: TGTGCCAGCAGCGCCTCTTGGGCGGGGGGAACTGAAGCTTTCTTT
CDR3aa: CASSASWAGGTEAFF
d_gene: NA
v_gene: TRBV3-1/TRBV3-2
j_gene: TRBJ1-1
abundance: NA

CDR3nt: TGTGCCATCAGTGAGTGGGGACTAGCGGGGGCCGCGAACACCGGGGAGCTGTTTTTT
CDR3aa: CAISEWGLAGAANTGELFF
d_gene: TRBD2
v_gene: TRBV10-3
j_gene: TRBJ2-2
abundance: NA

CDR3nt: TGTGCCAGCAGCTCCGAGGGGGTCACGAATGAGCAGTTCTTC
CDR3aa: CASSSEGVTNEQFF
d_gene: NA
v_gene: TRBV11-2
j_gene: TRBJ2-1
abundance: NA

CDR3nt: TGTGCCAGCAGCTTTGTAACAGGGGGGAATAGCAATCAGCCCCAGCATTTT
CDR3aa: CASSFVTGGNSNQPQHF
d_gene: TRBD1
v_gene: TRBV7-9
j_gene: TRBJ1-5
abundance: NA

CDR3nt: TGTGCCAGTAGTTTCGGACAGGCCGGTTACGAGCAGTACTTC
CDR3aa: CASSFGQAGYEQYF
d_gene: TRBD1
v_gene: TRBV19
j_gene: TRBJ2-7
abundance: once